Listed below are T cell receptor beta chains from one sample, sequenced in a study of spatial heterogeneity in lung cancer. TCRdb reprocessed the 5' RACE reads with MiXCR, giving one entry per CDR3 protein. The sample shows some 41,000 distinct CDR3 sequences, 8% to 11% of them seen only once. The material sequenced was PBMCs, taken at follow-up. These receptors were collected from a female donor with early-stage non-small cell lung cancer. CDR3s include the opening cysteine and the closing phenylalanine or tryptophan. A D gene is named only where the DNA matches it firmly. The size field is filled for only some rows; it gives once, few, many or a size class.

j_gene,abundance,d_gene,v_gene,CDR3aa,CDR3nt
TRBJ1-1,NA,NA,TRBV28,CASRDPGREEAFF,TGTGCCAGCAGGGACCCGGGACGGGAGGAAGCTTTCTTT
TRBJ2-1,many,NA,TRBV5-5,CASSSNTDSYNEQFF,TGTGCCAGCAGCTCGAATACTGACAGTTACAATGAGCAGTTCTTC
TRBJ1-3,NA,TRBD1,TRBV29-1,CGVEDGETGALSSGNTIYF,TGCGGCGTTGAAGATGGGGAGACAGGGGCGTTGAGCTCTGGAAACACCATATATTTT
TRBJ2-6,many,TRBD2,TRBV28,CATARRGVGANVLTF,TGTGCCACGGCCAGGCGGGGGGTAGGGGCCAACGTCCTGACTTTC
TRBJ2-6,NA,NA,TRBV29-1,CSVERPDSGANVLTF,TGCAGCGTAGAGAGGCCTGACTCTGGGGCCAACGTCCTGACTTTC
TRBJ1-2,many,NA,TRBV3-1,CASSPDSYRYGYTF,TGTGCCAGCAGCCCAGACAGTTACCGCTATGGCTACACCTTC
TRBJ2-1,many,TRBD2,TRBV28,CASSLLARLAGKGSYNEQFF,TGTGCCAGCAGTCTCCTGGCCAGACTAGCTGGGAAGGGCTCCTACAATGAGCAGTTCTTC
TRBJ2-7,many,TRBD1,TRBV20-1,CSAFRTGKVSYEQYF,TGCAGTGCTTTCAGGACAGGGAAGGTATCCTACGAGCAGTACTTC
TRBJ2-3,NA,NA,TRBV6-1,CASIKGSTDTQYF,TGTGCCAGCATAAAGGGATCCACAGATACGCAGTATTTT
TRBJ1-5,many,NA,TRBV2,CASSTDGNQPQHF,TGTGCCAGCAGCACGGACGGGAATCAGCCCCAGCATTTT
TRBJ2-2,few,TRBD2,TRBV29-1,CSVGGSGGTTNTGELFF,TGCAGCGTTGGAGGTAGCGGGGGGACCACGAACACCGGGGAGCTGTTTTTT
TRBJ1-1,many,NA,TRBV10-3,CAISPGRGRETEAFF,TGTGCCATCAGCCCGGGACGCGGGAGGGAGACTGAAGCTTTCTTT
TRBJ2-7,few,NA,TRBV2,CASSAVGSFSYEQYF,TGTGCCAGCAGTGCGGTCGGGAGTTTCTCCTACGAGCAGTACTTC
TRBJ1-4,many,NA,TRBV7-3,CASSRGRWDEKLFF,TGTGCCAGCAGCCGTGGGAGGTGGGATGAAAAACTGTTTTTT
TRBJ2-3,NA,TRBD2,TRBV7-8,CASSSRLAGGGADTQYF,TGTGCCAGCAGCTCGCGACTAGCGGGGGGAGGGGCAGATACGCAGTATTTT
TRBJ2-3,NA,TRBD1,TRBV7-3,CASSVTGEGLTYF,TGTGCCAGCAGCGTAACAGGGGAAGGGTTGACGTATTTT
TRBJ1-2,few,NA,TRBV28,CASRPLGDDYGYTF,TGTGCCAGCAGACCCCTCGGGGATGACTATGGCTACACCTTC
TRBJ2-7,NA,TRBD2,TRBV7-9,CASAGTSGGYEQYF,TGTGCCAGCGCCGGGACTAGCGGGGGTTACGAGCAGTACTTC
TRBJ2-3,few,TRBD2,TRBV3-1,CASSQVSGKSTDTQYF,TGTGCCAGCAGCCAAGTTAGCGGGAAAAGCACAGATACGCAGTATTTT
TRBJ1-5,NA,NA,TRBV2,CASTPQGTGNQPQHF,TGTGCCAGCACCCCCCAGGGCACAGGCAATCAGCCCCAGCATTTT
TRBJ1-5,NA,NA,TRBV20-1,CSARDSQLAGVNQPQHF,TGCAGTGCTAGAGATTCCCAATTAGCGGGGGTCAATCAGCCCCAGCATTTT
TRBJ2-7,many,NA,TRBV30,CAWSRTSSYEQYF,TGTGCCTGGAGTCGGACAAGCTCCTACGAGCAGTACTTC
TRBJ2-3,NA,TRBD2,TRBV4-2,CASSPPRGDSTDTQYF,TGTGCCAGCAGCCCCCCGCGGGGGGACAGCACAGATACGCAGTATTTT
TRBJ2-1,many,NA,TRBV11-2,CASSRPYNEQFF,TGTGCCAGCAGCCGCCCTTACAATGAGCAGTTCTTC
TRBJ1-2,NA,TRBD1,TRBV20-1,CSAWGVASTGDYGYTF,TGCAGTGCTTGGGGGGTGGCCTCAACAGGGGACTATGGCTACACCTTC
TRBJ1-3,many,TRBD1,TRBV11-2,CASSLEGGPGTGRNTIYF,TGTGCCAGCAGCTTAGAAGGAGGCCCCGGGACAGGGAGAAACACCATATATTTT
TRBJ2-2,many,TRBD2,TRBV4-2,CASGFDRLAGDFTGELFF,TGTGCCAGCGGCTTCGACCGACTAGCGGGGGATTTCACCGGGGAGCTGTTTTTT
TRBJ1-2,many,NA,TRBV3-1,CASSQERRWEGYTF,TGTGCCAGCAGCCAAGAGAGGCGGTGGGAAGGCTACACCTTC
TRBJ1-2,NA,NA,TRBV9,CASSVVGDGYGYTF,TGTGCCAGCAGCGTAGTCGGGGACGGCTATGGCTACACCTTC
TRBJ2-5,NA,NA,TRBV5-1,CASSLGLPQETQYF,TGCGCCAGCAGCCTGGGTCTACCCCAAGAGACCCAGTACTTC
TRBJ2-1,many,NA,TRBV11-2,CASSPGRGRNEQFF,TGTGCCAGCTCACCCGGCAGGGGGAGGAATGAGCAGTTCTTC
TRBJ2-7,many,NA,TRBV2,CASKSIRTGSRGEQYF,TGTGCCAGCAAATCAATACGAACTGGTAGTAGGGGTGAGCAGTACTTC
TRBJ2-1,NA,TRBD2,TRBV5-4,CASSFGGGASYNEQFF,TGTGCCAGCAGCTTTGGCGGGGGGGCCTCCTACAATGAGCAGTTCTTC
TRBJ2-3,few,NA,TRBV20-1,CSARGVAAGAPTDTQYF,TGCAGTGCTAGAGGGGTAGCGGCGGGGGCCCCCACAGATACGCAGTATTTT
TRBJ2-5,many,TRBD1,TRBV28,CASSPRGTGAETQYF,TGTGCCAGCAGTCCGCGGGGGACAGGGGCTGAGACCCAGTACTTC
TRBJ2-3,NA,NA,TRBV6-1,CASSPITGRTDTQYF,TGTGCCAGCAGCCCTATCACGGGGCGAACAGATACGCAGTATTTT
TRBJ2-7,NA,TRBD1,TRBV5-1,CASSLIQGAGEQYF,TGCGCCAGCAGCTTGATCCAGGGGGCGGGCGAGCAGTACTTC
TRBJ2-2,NA,TRBD1,TRBV7-3,CASSFGQGGAGEPFF,TGTGCCAGCAGCTTCGGACAGGGCGGCGCCGGGGAGCCGTTTTTT
TRBJ2-2,NA,NA,TRBV6-6,CASSYSREELFF,TGTGCCAGCAGTTACTCTCGTGAGGAGCTGTTTTTT
TRBJ2-3,few,TRBD2,TRBV7-2,CASSQTAGGWTDTQYF,TGTGCCAGCAGCCAGACGGCGGGGGGGTGGACAGATACGCAGTATTTT
TRBJ2-2,many,TRBD2,TRBV7-6,CASSLTPGSLAGVNTGELFF,TGTGCCAGCAGCTTAACCCCGGGTTCGCTAGCGGGGGTGAACACCGGGGAGCTGTTTTTT
TRBJ2-7,few,TRBD1,TRBV12-3/TRBV12-4,CASTPDRAGEQYF,TGTGCCAGCACGCCGGACAGGGCTGGGGAGCAGTACTTC